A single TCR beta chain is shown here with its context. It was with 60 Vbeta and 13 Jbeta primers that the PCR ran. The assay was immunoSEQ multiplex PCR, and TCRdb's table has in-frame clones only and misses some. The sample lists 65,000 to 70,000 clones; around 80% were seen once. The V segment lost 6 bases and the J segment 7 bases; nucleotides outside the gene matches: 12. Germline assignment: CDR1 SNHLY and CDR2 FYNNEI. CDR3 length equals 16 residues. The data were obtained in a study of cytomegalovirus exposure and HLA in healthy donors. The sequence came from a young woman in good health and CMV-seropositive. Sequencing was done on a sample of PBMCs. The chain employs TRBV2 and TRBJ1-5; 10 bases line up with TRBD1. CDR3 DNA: TGTGCCAGCAGGGTATCAAGACAGGGGGCAAGCCAGCCCCAGCATTTT. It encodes CASRVSRQGASQPQHF.